Below, 27 T cell receptor beta chains from the same sample are listed, as sequenced in a study of neurological immune-mediated disorders. The time point denotes: longitudinal time-point 1 (baseline). TCRdb reanalysed the 5' RACE reads using MiXCR and keeps one entry per CDR3 protein. In the table there are 60,000 to 90,000 distinct CDR3 sequences, roughly 10% of which are singletons. Sample: PBMCs. Every receptor here comes from a man aged 25 to 45 in good health.

This clonotype has ten or more counts. The chain uses TRBV29-1 and TRBJ1-4; 8 bases match TRBD1. Germline values: CDR1 SQVTM, CDR2 ANQGSEA. The CDR3 loop spans 15 amino acids. With V trimmed by 6 bases and J by 3 bases, 9 bases remained unmatched. The CDR3 DNA follows: TGCAGCGTAGCAGAGGACAGGGACGCTAATGAAAAACTGTTTTTT. It encodes CSVAEDRDANEKLFF.

Ten or more counts support this clonotype. The CDR3: CASYDTTGTSGYTF. The DNA of the CDR3 is TGTGCCAGCTATGACACGACAGGGACGAGTGGCTACACCTTC. The chain joins TRBV6-6 to TRBJ1-2; TRBD1 agrees at 7 bases. CDR3 length: 14 amino acids. CDR1 and CDR2 from the germline V gene are MNHNY and SVGAGI (reference sequence). The junction had 13 bases not matched to a gene; V was cut back by 8 bases and J by 7 bases.

In its sample, this clonotype was seen a few times. A much bigger clone sits one base away, suggesting this may be a read error. In this CDR3 the conserved last residue, phenylalanine or tryptophan, is missing, so a read error is likely. The rearrangement uses TRBV27 and TRBJ1-2; no clear D gene. CDR1 and CDR2 (germline): MNHEY, SMNVEV (reference sequence). Trimming shortened V by 3 bases and J by 5 bases, and 10 bases separated the two germline ends. CDR3 size: 13 residues. The CDR3 nucleotides read TGTGCCAGCAGTTTGGGGAGACGATATGGCTACACCGTC. It specifies CASSLGRRYGYTV.

CDR3 protein: CASSLAPLAGEETQYF. The CDR3 DNA reads TGTGCCAGCAGCTTGGCTCCACTAGCGGGAGAAGAGACCCAGTACTTC. The chain is built from TRBV5-5 and TRBJ2-5; 11 bases match TRBD2. V lost 0 bases, J lost 3 bases, and 4 bases stayed unmatched. The CDR3 covers 16 residues. The germline gives CDR1 SGHKS, CDR2 YYEKEE (reference sequence).

This sequence joins TRBV10-3 and TRBJ1-2, with D hard to call. Germline V gene lookup returns CDR1 ENHRY and CDR2 SYGVKD. With 4 bases removed from V and 4 bases from J, the gap between germline ends came to 4 bases. The CDR3 extends over 11 amino acids. CDR3: CAISATYGYTF. DNA of the CDR3: TGTGCCATCAGTGCTACCTATGGCTACACCTTC.

This clonotype was counted ten times or more. The genes are TRBV6-4 and TRBJ2-7; possible D gene TRBD1, 6 bases. The CDR3 is 13 residues long. Germline V lookup: CDR1 MRHNA, CDR2 SNTAGT. The V gene lost 4 bases and the J gene lost 5 bases, with 12 bases spanning the gap. In nucleotides, the CDR3 is TGTGCCAGCAGTGGGCCCCAGGGGAACGAGCAGTACTTC. Its protein is CASSGPQGNEQYF.

The chain links TRBV19 to TRBJ2-7; a weak D match, TRBD2 (6 bases). Germline V gives CDR1 LNHDA, CDR2 SQIVND (reference sequence). This CDR3 has 14 amino acids. Between the trimmed V and J ends, which lost 5 bases and 2 bases, there was a span of 13 bases. The CDR3 region is CASSLGLDTYEQYF. For the CDR3, the DNA is TGTGCCAGTAGTTTGGGACTGGATACCTACGAGCAGTACTTC.

Turning to this clonotype: A read error may produce the germline difference seen at one junction end. The J gene is TRBJ1-1, the V gene TRBV5-1; possible D gene TRBD1, 5 bases. This CDR3 contains 14 residues. Germline CDR1 is SGHRS and CDR2 is YFSETQ. As DNA, the CDR3 is TGCGCCAACAGCGGGGGAGTTGGGAACACTGAAGCTTTCTTT. It translates to CANSGGVGNTEAFF.

The chain employs TRBV9 and TRBJ2-1; 9 nucleotides match TRBD2. The V segment lost 0 bases and the J segment 4 bases; nucleotides outside the gene matches: 8. The CDR3 runs to 17 residues. Germline V gene data show CDR1 as SGDLS and CDR2 as YYNGEE. This chain's CDR3 is CASSVASSAGGYNEQFF. In DNA form, the CDR3 reads TGTGCCAGCAGCGTAGCTTCGAGTGCGGGAGGGTACAATGAGCAGTTCTTC.

Note on this clonotype: As the CDR3 is not closed by the conserved phenylalanine or tryptophan, this likely results from a read error. The chain uses TRBV27 and TRBJ2-1; no clear D. The CDR3 loop spans 13 amino acids. Looked up from germline, CDR1 is MNHEY and CDR2 is SMNVEV (reference sequence). V gave up 4 bases and J gave up 7 bases, with 11 bases separating them. The CDR3 nucleotides are TGTGCCAGCAGTTGGGGATCGAAAAATGAGCAGTTCTTA. Translated: CASSWGSKNEQFL.

This clonotype came up a few times. The V and J genes are TRBV5-1 and TRBJ1-1, with D uncertain. V was cut by 0 bases and J by 7 bases, with 13 bases left in between. Germline values: CDR1 SGHRS, CDR2 YFSETQ. The CDR3 is 14 residues long. Here the CDR3 reads CASSLGAVEHEAFF. The CDR3 nucleotides are TGCGCCAGCAGCTTGGGAGCCGTGGAGCATGAAGCTTTCTTT. Variable domain in full (rest from reference TRBV5-1 and TRBJ1-1): KAGVTQTPRYLIKTRGQQVTLSCSPISGHRSVSWYQQTPGQGLQFLFEYFSETQRNKGNFPGRFSGRQFSNSRSEMNVSTLELGDSALYLCASSLGAVEHEAFFGQGTRLTVV.

This clonotype was counted ten times or more. This chain links TRBV12-3 or TRBV12-4 with TRBJ1-2; D gene uncertain. The CDR3 is 11 residues long. Trimming pared 4 bases from V and 6 bases from J, leaving 6 bases between. The CDR3 nucleotides read TGTGCCAGCAGTTACGGGGATGGCTACACCTTC. This codes for CASSYGDGYTF.

The sample holds many counts of this clonotype. This chain links TRBV20-1 with TRBJ2-1; D unclear. CDR1 and CDR2 from the germline V gene are DFQATT and SNEGSKA (reference sequence). The CDR3 runs 13 residues. Trimming left V 6 bases short and J 8 bases short, with 17 bases between. CDR3 nucleotides: TGCAGTGCCGATAACGTGGATCACGATGAGCAGTTCTTC. Its translation: CSADNVDHDEQFF.

This clonotype was recorded many times. This chain joins TRBV28 and TRBJ2-2, with 8 nucleotides matching TRBD2. Losses at the gene ends were 2 bases for V and 4 bases for J; bases not matched to a gene: 0. Germline CDR1 reads MDHEN; CDR2 reads SYDVKM. This CDR3 comprises 14 residues. The CDR3 region is CASSLSGSTGELFF. The CDR3 coding sequence is TGTGCCAGCAGTTTAAGCGGGAGCACCGGGGAGCTGTTTTTT.

This clonotype has a count of ten or more. The chain is built from TRBV6-1 and TRBJ2-7; tentative D call: TRBD2 (6 bases). The length of the CDR3 is 16 residues. Trimming removed 2 bases at V and 0 bases at J, with 14 bases between. Germline CDR1 and CDR2: MNHNS and SASEGT. CDR3 in DNA: TGTGCCAGCAGTGAACCCGGGGACTGGTACTCCTACGAGCAGTACTTC. It specifies CASSEPGDWYSYEQYF.

This clonotype has ten or more counts. V is TRBV29-1 and J is TRBJ2-3; no clear D gene. Germline V gives CDR1 SQVTM, CDR2 ANQGSEA. CDR3 size: 12 residues. Trimming stripped 4 bases from V and 1 base from J, with 6 bases between. CDR3 loop: CSVGQGTDTQYF. The CDR3 DNA reads as TGCAGCGTTGGGCAGGGCACAGATACGCAGTATTTT.

This clonotype was picked up many times. This chain links TRBV20-1 with TRBJ2-7; tentatively, D is TRBD1 (5 bases). This CDR3 has 15 amino acids. V lost 0 bases and J 0 bases, leaving 12 bases between the germline ends. In germline, CDR1 is DFQATT, CDR2 SNEGSKA (reference sequence). CDR3 sequence: CSARDTGESSYEQYF. CDR3 bases: TGCAGTGCTAGAGATACAGGCGAGAGCTCCTACGAGCAGTACTTC.

This chain joins TRBV20-1 and TRBJ2-7, with D uncertain. V lost 8 bases, J lost 2 bases, and 16 bases lay in between. From germline, CDR1 is DFQATT and CDR2 SNEGSKA (reference sequence). This CDR3 is 13 amino acids long. CDR3 in DNA: TGCAGTCCGAGTTTCCGGTGCGCCTACGAGCAGTACTTC. Translated: CSPSFRCAYEQYF.

This clonotype was picked up a small number of times. V is TRBV6-1 and J is TRBJ2-2; unclear D gene. The CDR3 sequence is 17 residues long. Per germline, CDR1 MNHNS and CDR2 SASEGT. Trimming pared 6 bases from V and 0 bases from J, leaving 17 bases between. This CDR3 is CASSGSAVLANTGELFF. As DNA, the CDR3 is TGTGCCAGCAGCGGAAGCGCAGTCCTCGCGAACACCGGGGAGCTGTTTTTT.

The V call is TRBV10-3, the J call TRBJ1-1, with no clear D. Trimming cost V 4 bases and J 4 bases, with 13 bases left between them. The CDR3 runs 14 residues. Germline assignment: CDR1 ENHRY and CDR2 SYGVKD. The DNA for the CDR3 is TGTGCCATCAGTGGACTGGGCGAGGGCACTGAAGCTTTCTTT. Translated, it gives CAISGLGEGTEAFF.

This clonotype was seen at least ten times. The V gene is TRBV6-6, the J gene TRBJ2-3; D may be TRBD1 (5 bases). The CDR3 is 17 residues long. Germline V CDR1 and CDR2: MNHNY, SVGAGI (reference sequence). Between the trimmed V and J ends, which lost 4 bases and 2 bases, there was a span of 19 bases. For the CDR3, the DNA is TGTGCCAGCAGTTTAGGAGTTAGGACAACTTACACAGATACGCAGTATTTT. Protein: CASSLGVRTTYTDTQYF.

This clonotype was seen at least ten times. This chain uses TRBV9 with TRBJ1-1, with D uncertain. The CDR3 runs 13 residues. CDR1 and CDR2 from the germline V gene are SGDLS and YYNGEE. The V and J ends lost 6 bases and 3 bases respectively, with 12 bases between them. The chain's CDR3 is CASTPLGHTEAFF. The CDR3 nucleotides are TGTGCCAGCACCCCCTTAGGACACACTGAAGCTTTCTTT.

This clonotype was seen ten or more times. The V call is TRBV5-1, the J call TRBJ1-1; D gene ambiguous. The CDR3 is made up of 13 amino acids. Germline V gives CDR1 SGHRS, CDR2 YFSETQ. V dropped 0 bases and J dropped 1 base, with 4 bases sitting between them. CDR3: CASSLDSNTEAFF. The DNA of the CDR3 is TGCGCCAGCAGCTTGGACTCGAACACTGAAGCTTTCTTT.

This clonotype came up many times. The chain couples TRBV29-1 to TRBJ2-2; 13 nucleotides line up with TRBD2. This CDR3 comprises 14 residues. CDR1 and CDR2 (germline): SQVTM, ANQGSEA. V lost 5 bases and J lost 4; bases outside the gene matches: 1. In DNA form, the CDR3 reads TGCAGCGTTAGGACTAGCGGGAGCACCGGGGAGCTGTTTTTT. Translated, it gives CSVRTSGSTGELFF.

In this sample, this clonotype turned up many times. V and J are TRBV20-1 and TRBJ2-2; TRBD2 agrees at 9 bases. Germline V lookup: CDR1 DFQATT, CDR2 SNEGSKA (reference sequence). The J segment lost 5 bases and the V segment lost 2 bases, leaving 9 bases of the junction unmatched. The CDR3 runs to 16 residues. This chain's CDR3 is CSARNLAAGGTGELFF. CDR3 DNA sequence: TGCAGTGCTAGAAATCTAGCAGCGGGAGGTACCGGGGAGCTGTTTTTT.

The sample holds many counts of this clonotype. The V gene is TRBV5-5, the J gene TRBJ2-7; D is possibly TRBD2 (6 bases). CDR1 and CDR2 (germline): SGHKS, YYEKEE (reference sequence). This CDR3 has 13 residues. The ends were cut back, 2 bases at V and 6 bases at J, with 12 bases in the middle. CDR3 residues: CASSLPGLAEQYF. The CDR3, as DNA: TGTGCCAGCAGCTTACCGGGACTGGCCGAGCAGTACTTC.

In this sample, this clonotype turned up many times. The rearrangement joins TRBV27 to TRBJ2-1; D call uncertain. Germline lookup yields CDR1 MNHEY and CDR2 SMNVEV (reference sequence). Trimming left V 6 bases short and J 1 base short, with 7 bases between. This CDR3 spans 13 amino acids. The DNA for the CDR3 is TGTGCCAGCAGCCCTTTATCCTACAATGAGCAGTTCTTC. Its translation is CASSPLSYNEQFF.